The clone carrying this T cell receptor beta chain showed up many times. Its target is not known. Unique molecular identifiers were built into the TCR beta cDNA libraries. MiXCR was run by TCRdb on the PCR reads, yielding one entry per CDR3 protein. The table lists around 710,000 distinct CDR3 sequences, about half of them singletons. The CDR3 is 14 residues long. Trimming pared 1 base from V and 5 bases from J, leaving 12 bases between. Per germline, CDR1 SQVTM and CDR2 ANQGSEA. This entry comes from a study of post-analysis software for immune sequencing data. The study, taken as a whole, reports: Significantly lower normalized Chao1 diversity was seen in multiple sclerosis patients than in controls. Patients had higher frequencies than controls of about 5 TRBV segments, including TRBV5-6, TRBV5-1 and TRBV20-1.

The TCR comes from a girl aged 5 to 17 with multiple sclerosis. Sample: blood. This chain connects TRBV29-1 to TRBJ2-1; weak D call: TRBD2 (6 bases). The CDR3 reads CSVEAGVRNNEQFF. The CDR3 nucleotides are TGCAGCGTTGAAGCGGGAGTAAGGAACAATGAGCAGTTCTTC.